These 22 T cell receptor beta chains were all obtained from the same sample, sequenced in a study of T cells in Graves' hyperthyroidism and ophthalmopathy. Amplified TCR beta CDR3 regions derived from RNA transcripts. An initial round of RT-PCR targeting the TCR CDR3 relied on the HTBI primer set. TCRdb analysed the multiplex PCR reads with MiXCR anew, one entry per CDR3 protein. The data contain more than 300,000 distinct CDR3 sequences, over 11% of them seen just once; the ten biggest clones take up approximately 9.9%. Sequenced: blood. Every receptor here comes from a woman aged 55-69 years with Graves' hyperthyroidism.

This clonotype was counted only a few times. The chain combines TRBV2 with TRBJ2-3; TRBD2 is a possible D gene (5 bases). Germline lookup yields CDR1 SNHLY and CDR2 FYNNEI. V was clipped by 7 bases and J by 6 bases, with 14 bases between them. CDR3 size: 13 residues. CDR3 sequence (DNA): TGTGCCAGCAAATCAGGAGGTGGCGATACGCAGTATTTT. Translating gives CASKSGGGDTQYF.

This clonotype was detected only a few times. J is TRBJ2-7 and V is TRBV5-1, with D maybe TRBD2 (6 bases). This CDR3 spans 12 amino acids. Trimming took off 3 bases at V and 7 bases at J, with 11 bases between the two ends. Germline-derived CDR1 and CDR2 are SGHRS and YFSETQ. CDR3 bases: TGCGCCAGCAGCTGGGACCGGGGGGAGCAGTACTTC. Its protein product is CASSWDRGEQYF.

In this sample, this clonotype turned up many times. The V and J genes are TRBV20-1 and TRBJ2-7; D is possibly TRBD1 or TRBD2 (5 bases each). V dropped 6 bases and J dropped 0 bases, with 12 bases sitting between them. Germline V lookup: CDR1 DFQATT, CDR2 SNEGSKA (reference sequence). The CDR3 is made up of 13 amino acids. CDR3 protein: CSARDVYSYEQYF. The CDR3 nucleotides read TGCAGTGCCAGGGACGTCTACTCCTACGAGCAGTACTTC.

This clonotype was seen only a few times. The gene calls are TRBV7-3 and TRBJ2-2; possibly TRBD1 for D (6 bases). Trimming removed 2 bases from V and 0 bases from J, with 13 bases in between. Per germline, CDR1 SGHTA and CDR2 FQGTGA. The CDR3 has 17 amino acids. The CDR3 DNA sequence: TGTGCCAGCAGCTTATCAGCCGGGACATCGAACACCGGGGAGCTGTTTTTT. Translated: CASSLSAGTSNTGELFF. Full variable domain (rest looked up from reference TRBV7-3 and TRBJ2-2): GAGVSQTPSNKVTEKGKYVELRCDPISGHTALYWYRQSLGQGPEFLIYFQGTGAADDSGLPNDRFFAVRPEGSVSTLKIQRTERGDSAVYLCASSLSAGTSNTGELFFGEGSRLTVL.

This clonotype was observed many times. This chain links TRBV12-3 or TRBV12-4 with TRBJ2-7, with TRBD2 matching 9 bases. The length of the CDR3 is 20 residues. Losses at the gene ends were 3 bases for V and 3 bases for J; bases not matched to a gene: 21. Here the CDR3 DNA reads TGTGCCAGCAGTTTTTCGTTGGTGGTTAGCGGGAGCCCGAAGAACTACGAGCAGTACTTC. Residues: CASSFSLVVSGSPKNYEQYF.

This clonotype appeared many times. The chain is built from TRBV27 and TRBJ1-5; perhaps TRBD1 as D (5 bases). The CDR3 spans 13 residues. V shed 6 bases and J shed 3 bases, with 9 bases lying between them. Germline V gives CDR1 MNHEY, CDR2 SMNVEV (reference sequence). DNA for the CDR3: TGTGCCAGCAGCCAGGGTTTCAATCAGCCCCAGCATTTT. Translating it yields CASSQGFNQPQHF.

This clonotype was detected ten times or more. The rearrangement links TRBV7-8 to TRBJ2-7, with 11 nucleotides matching TRBD2. The trim removed 1 base at V and 3 bases at J, leaving 8 bases unmatched. This CDR3 region has 17 residues. Germline V CDR1 and CDR2: SGHVS, FQNEAQ. CDR3 DNA: TGTGCCAGCAGCTTAGGGCTAGCGGGAGGCTTCTACTACGAGCAGTACTTC. It translates to CASSLGLAGGFYYEQYF.

The chain links TRBV27 to TRBJ2-7; D is undetermined. Trimming shortened V by 5 bases and J by 3 bases, and 11 bases separated the two germline ends. This CDR3 is built from 13 residues. CDR1 is MNHEY and CDR2 is SMNVEV in the germline V gene (reference sequence). The CDR3 DNA follows: TGTGCCAGCAGTCCTGGGTGGGACTACGAGCAGTACTTC. Protein: CASSPGWDYEQYF.

This clonotype was counted ten times or more. The chain uses TRBV18 and TRBJ2-7, with D possibly matching TRBD1 (6 bases). CDR1 and CDR2 from the germline V gene are KGHSH and LQKENI. The CDR3 is made up of 13 amino acids. Trimming removed 9 bases at V and 3 bases at J, with 15 bases between. The CDR3 DNA reads TGTGCCAGTCTGATGACAGGAGACTACGAGCAGTACTTC. Translating gives CASLMTGDYEQYF.

This clonotype was counted between two and nine times. The genes are TRBV7-8 and TRBJ1-3, with D uncertain. V lost 5 bases and J lost 0, with 11 bases in between. The CDR3 spans 15 residues. Germline CDR1 and CDR2: SGHVS and FQNEAQ. The CDR3 DNA sequence: TGTGCCAGCAGCCAAACAACGAGCTCTGGAAACACCATATATTTT. This sequence encodes CASSQTTSSGNTIYF.

This clonotype was recorded at least ten times. The rearrangement links TRBV3-1 to TRBJ2-2, with D possibly TRBD2 on 5 matching bases. Germline CDR1 reads LGHDT; CDR2 reads YNNKEL (reference sequence). The length of the CDR3 is 16 residues. Deletions cut 3 bases from V and 2 bases from J, with 13 bases between. This CDR3 reads CASSHPRTYNTGELFF. CDR3 DNA sequence: TGTGCCAGCAGCCATCCCCGGACTTACAACACCGGGGAGCTGTTTTTT.

As for this clonotype: The junction does not match germline at one end; this may be a read error. The rearrangement uses TRBV3-1 and TRBJ1-2; 8 nucleotides match TRBD1. Germline assignment: CDR1 LGHDT and CDR2 YNNKEL (reference sequence). CDR3 length: 13 amino acids. This CDR3 is CASSQGTGWGYIF. Written as DNA, the CDR3 is TGTGCCAGCAGCCAAGGGACAGGGTGGGGCTACATCTTC.

This clonotype was detected a few times. The rearrangement uses TRBV12-3 or TRBV12-4 and TRBJ2-1; 11 bases are a match to TRBD2. Trimming removed 4 bases from V and 4 bases from J; junction bases left unmatched: 6. This CDR3 comprises 16 residues. The CDR3 sequence is CASSYGLAGTYNEQFF. CDR3 nucleotides: TGTGCCAGCAGTTACGGACTAGCGGGTACATACAATGAGCAGTTCTTC.

This clonotype was detected ten times or more. J is TRBJ1-2 and V is TRBV7-9, with D unresolved. There are 14 residues in the CDR3. Looked up from germline, CDR1 is SEHNR and CDR2 is FQNEAQ (reference sequence). With 0 bases removed from V and 2 bases from J, the gap between germline ends came to 7 bases. The CDR3 is CASSLAQANYGYTF. CDR3 nucleotides: TGTGCCAGCAGCTTAGCCCAGGCGAACTATGGCTACACCTTC.

The chain couples TRBV20-1 to TRBJ1-1; 7 bases fit TRBD1. This CDR3 has 12 amino acids. The trim removed 6 bases at V and 6 bases at J, leaving 7 bases unmatched. Per the germline V gene, CDR1 is DFQATT and CDR2 is SNEGSKA (reference sequence). The CDR3: CSAPSTGAEAFF. CDR3 nucleotide sequence: TGCAGTGCCCCGTCCACAGGGGCTGAAGCTTTCTTT.

This sequence joins TRBV7-3 and TRBJ2-3; D gene ambiguous. Germline CDR1 SGHTA, CDR2 FQGTGA. The V gene lost 3 bases and the J gene lost 0 bases, with 10 bases spanning the gap. The CDR3 runs 15 residues. CDR3 amino acids: CASSLIGSSTDTQYF. CDR3 sequence (DNA): TGTGCCAGCAGCTTGATCGGGTCTAGCACAGATACGCAGTATTTT.

At least ten counts were recorded for this clonotype. This chain links TRBV5-1 with TRBJ2-3; D remains ambiguous. CDR3 length: 15 amino acids. CDR1 SGHRS and CDR2 YFSETQ come from the germline V gene. The ends were cut back, 0 bases at V and 2 bases at J, with 10 bases in the middle. Here the CDR3 DNA reads TGCGCCAGCAGCTTGGGGGCTGCAATCACAGATACGCAGTATTTT. It yields the protein CASSLGAAITDTQYF.

This clonotype occurred many times. The rearrangement links TRBV7-9 to TRBJ2-3; no definite D call. Germline loops: CDR1 SEHNR, CDR2 FQNEAQ (reference sequence). CDR3 length: 15 amino acids. Trimming took 1 base from V and 2 from J, leaving 10 bases between them. The CDR3 DNA is TGTGCCAGCAGCTTAGTGGAGAGCCTCACAGATACGCAGTATTTT. Translating gives CASSLVESLTDTQYF. Drawing the rest from reference TRBV7-9 and TRBJ2-3, the complete variable domain is DTGVSQNPRHKITKRGQNVTFRCDPISEHNRLYWYRQTLGQGPEFLTYFQNEAQLEKSRLLSDRFSAERPKGSFSTLEIQRTEQGDSAMYLCASSLVESLTDTQYFGPGTRLTVL.

This clonotype was recorded at least ten times. This CDR3 is CASSSGTRASEQYF. Here the CDR3 DNA reads TGTGCCAGCAGCTCCGGGACTAGGGCATCCGAGCAGTACTTC. The chain links TRBV7-9 to TRBJ2-7, with 8 bases lining up with TRBD2. After removal of 4 bases from V and 6 bases from J, the junction contained 8 bases not matched to a gene. Germline V lookup: CDR1 SEHNR, CDR2 FQNEAQ (reference sequence). The CDR3 spans 14 residues.

This clonotype has ten or more counts. This sequence joins TRBV24-1 and TRBJ2-1; TRBD1 matches 7 bases. V shed 3 bases, J shed 7 bases, and the junction held 11 bases outside the gene matches. This CDR3 region has 16 residues. The V gene's germline CDR1 is KGHDR and CDR2 SFDVKD. The CDR3: CATSDRGQVRRNEQFF. CDR3 coding DNA: TGTGCCACCAGTGATCGTGGACAGGTTCGACGAAATGAGCAGTTCTTC.

J is TRBJ1-4 and V is TRBV5-1, with a tentative D call TRBD1 (5 bases). Looked up from germline, CDR1 is SGHRS and CDR2 is YFSETQ. Trimming pared 4 bases from V and 0 bases from J, leaving 7 bases between. The CDR3 spans 14 residues. The CDR3 coding sequence is TGCGCCAGCAGCCAGGGTTCAACTAATGAAAAACTGTTTTTT. Translation gives CASSQGSTNEKLFF.

This chain joins TRBV7-9 and TRBJ2-3; 8 bases align to TRBD1. Germline CDR1 is SEHNR and CDR2 is FQNEAQ (reference sequence). This CDR3 is built from 16 residues. Trimming took 3 bases from V and 4 from J; bases not matched to a gene: 9. The CDR3 sequence: CASSLNRDRWSDTQYF. In DNA form, the CDR3 reads TGTGCCAGCAGCTTGAACCGGGACAGGTGGTCAGATACGCAGTATTTT.